A single sample gave rise to the 26 T cell receptor beta chains below, sequenced in a study of blood T cells in healthy people across ages. Together with a sample-barcoded 5' primer, a J-beta primer mix was included in a second PCR lasting 7 to 11 cycles. Via MiXCR, TCRdb re-called the 5' RACE reads, giving one row per CDR3 protein. The sample comprises hundreds of thousands of distinct CDR3 sequences, 56% of which are singletons, and about 26% rests with the top ten. The specimen sequenced was blood. Every receptor here comes from a man aged 40-49 years in good health.

The chain employs TRBV6-5 and TRBJ2-5, with TRBD1 identical over 11 bases. The end of the DNA is better explained by TRBJ2-7, so the J call may be wrong. This CDR3 region has 15 residues. Germline V gene data show CDR1 as MNHEY and CDR2 as SVGAGI. CDR3 loop: CASSYVRDRGNEQYF. The CDR3 DNA follows: TGTGCCAGCAGTTACGTGCGGGACAGGGGGAACGAGCAGTACTTC.

The rearrangement uses TRBV3-1 and TRBJ2-5; 16 nucleotides line up with TRBD2. After removal of 6 bases from V and 2 bases from J, the junction contained 3 bases not matched to a gene. This CDR3 has 16 amino acids. Germline V CDR1 and CDR2: LGHDT, YNNKEL (reference sequence). CDR3 sequence: CASRGLAGGRQETQYF. For the CDR3, the DNA is TGTGCCAGCAGGGGACTAGCGGGGGGGCGTCAAGAGACCCAGTACTTC.

CDR3 nucleotide sequence: TGTGCCAGCTCGACCGCGGACAGGGGTGCAGTGGAGCAGTACTTC. Translated, it gives CASSTADRGAVEQYF. This sequence joins TRBV12-3 or TRBV12-4 and TRBJ2-7; TRBD1 matches at 9 bases. After removal of 8 bases from V and 7 bases from J, the junction contained 15 bases not matched to a gene. This CDR3 spans 15 amino acids.

This chain joins TRBV6-6 and TRBJ2-1; TRBD1 is a possible D gene (7 bases). Trimming pared 0 bases from V and 12 bases from J, leaving 21 bases between. The CDR3 contains 16 residues. Germline lookup yields CDR1 MNHNY and CDR2 SVGAGI (reference sequence). The CDR3 region is CASSYSRGRGDVGQFF. DNA of the CDR3: TGTGCCAGCAGTTACTCGAGGGGCAGGGGGGACGTGGGGCAGTTCTTC.

The chain combines TRBV20-1 with TRBJ1-5; D remains unclear. V was cut by 0 bases and J by 5 bases, with 5 bases left in between. Germline CDR1 DFQATT, CDR2 SNEGSKA (reference sequence). The length of the CDR3 is 12 residues. CDR3 sequence (DNA): TGCAGTGCTAGAGATCATGATCAGCCCCAGCATTTT. Encoded protein: CSARDHDQPQHF.

The DNA of the CDR3 is TGCGCCAGCAGCCAAGCGGGGACTAACTACGAGCAGTACTTC. It is translated as CASSQAGTNYEQYF. This chain uses TRBV4-1 with TRBJ2-7, with 7 positions matching TRBD2. This CDR3 comprises 14 residues. Germline loops: CDR1 MGHRA, CDR2 YSYEKL. The J segment lost 3 bases and the V segment lost 1 base, leaving 3 bases of the junction unmatched.

The J gene is TRBJ2-2, the V gene TRBV4-1, with D perhaps TRBD2 (6 bases). CDR1 and CDR2 (germline): MGHRA, YSYEKL. The length of the CDR3 is 16 residues. The germline V and J ends were trimmed by 1 base and 6 bases, with 15 bases remaining between them. The CDR3 sequence is CASSQVAAGKAGELFF. DNA for the CDR3: TGCGCCAGCAGCCAAGTTGCGGCGGGGAAAGCCGGGGAGCTGTTTTTT.

The chain uses TRBV28 and TRBJ2-1; D is perhaps TRBD1 (6 bases). The assigned J gene may be wrong: the sequence end matches TRBJ2-7 better. Germline V gives CDR1 MDHEN, CDR2 SYDVKM. The CDR3 spans 14 residues. The CDR3 region has the DNA TGTGCCAGCAGTAACAGGGTGGGAGACTACGAGCAGTACTTC. It yields the protein CASSNRVGDYEQYF.

The chain has TRBV13 and TRBJ2-3; tentative D call: TRBD1 (6 bases). V was pared by 5 bases and J by 1 base, with 13 bases between. Germline CDR1 reads PRHDT; CDR2 reads FYEKMQ (reference sequence). The CDR3 has 15 amino acids. The CDR3 sequence: CASSRMGAGTDTQYF. Here the CDR3 DNA reads TGTGCCAGCAGCCGGATGGGGGCGGGCACAGATACGCAGTATTTT. Combining the CDR3 with reference TRBV13 and TRBJ2-3 gives the whole variable domain AAGVIQSPRHLIKEKRETATLKCYPIPRHDTVYWYQQGPGQDPQFLISFYEKMQSDKGSIPDRFSAQQFSDYHSELNMSSLELGDSALYFCASSRMGAGTDTQYFGPGTRLTVL.

The chain is built from TRBV24-1 and TRBJ2-5; TRBD2 agrees at 10 bases. Per germline, CDR1 KGHDR and CDR2 SFDVKD. V lost 11 bases, J lost 11 bases, and 28 bases stayed unmatched. CDR3 length: 18 residues. The CDR3 region is CAIRPGLAKGTQNNEQYF. The CDR3 nucleotides are TGTGCCATACGACCGGGACTAGCGAAAGGAACCCAAAACAATGAGCAGTACTTC.

This clonotype was detected once. The chain uses TRBV28 and TRBJ2-7; 15 nucleotides match TRBD2. This CDR3 has 17 amino acids. The V gene end was trimmed by 7 bases and the J gene end by 7 bases; junction bases not matched to a gene: 14. CDR1 is MDHEN, CDR2 SYDVKM, per germline. CDR3 loop: CASTLGLAGGGGNEQYF. The CDR3 coding sequence is TGTGCCAGCACCTTGGGACTAGCGGGAGGAGGGGGCAATGAGCAGTACTTC.

The chain joins TRBV6-5 to TRBJ2-1, with TRBD1 matching over 10 bases. This CDR3 has 16 amino acids. From germline, CDR1 is MNHEY and CDR2 SVGAGI. J gave up 5 bases and V 5 bases, and 9 bases lay outside the gene matches. CDR3 coding DNA: TGTGCCAGCAGTCGGACCGGGACAGGGGTCAACAATGAGCAGTTCTTC. It codes for CASSRTGTGVNNEQFF.

V and J are TRBV24-1 and TRBJ2-7; maybe TRBD1 (5 bases). Between the trimmed V and J ends, which lost 6 bases and 4 bases, there was a span of 6 bases. The germline CDR1 and CDR2 sequences are KGHDR and SFDVKD. The CDR3 has 11 residues. CDR3 sequence reads: CATSRQYEQYF. CDR3 nucleotides: TGTGCCACCAGTCGACAGTACGAGCAGTACTTC.

The rearrangement links TRBV4-2 to TRBJ1-6; TRBD1 is a possible D gene (6 bases). The CDR3 spans 17 residues. From germline, CDR1 is LGHNA and CDR2 YNFKEQ. Trimming left V 0 bases short and J 4 bases short, with 13 bases between. The CDR3: CASSQEGRGDYNSPLHF. The CDR3 coding sequence is TGTGCCAGCAGCCAAGAGGGGAGGGGGGATTATAATTCACCCCTCCACTTT.

This clonotype was found a few times. The rearrangement uses TRBV4-2 and TRBJ2-7, with 10 bases lining up with TRBD1. Germline V gene data show CDR1 as LGHNA and CDR2 as YNFKEQ. The CDR3 spans 16 residues. V trimming: 3 bases; J trimming: 0 bases; junction bases outside the gene matches: 5. The CDR3 loop reads CASSHPGQGSSYEQYF. DNA of the CDR3: TGTGCCAGCAGCCACCCGGGACAGGGGAGCTCCTACGAGCAGTACTTC.

CDR3 amino acids: CASSLDGRQGAYGYTF. In nucleotides, the CDR3 is TGTGCCAGCAGCTTAGACGGGCGGCAGGGGGCCTATGGCTACACCTTC. The chain uses TRBV7-2 and TRBJ1-2; 8 nucleotides align to TRBD1. Germline loops: CDR1 SGHTA, CDR2 FQGNSA. The CDR3 loop spans 16 amino acids. V lost 1 base and J lost 4; bases outside the gene matches: 8.

This clonotype was counted a single time. The chain joins TRBV12-3 or TRBV12-4 to TRBJ1-4; weak D call: TRBD1 (5 bases). The CDR3 consists of 15 residues. V lost 6 bases and J lost 0, with 11 bases in between. CDR3 loop: CASRRQPATNEKLFF. Written as DNA, the CDR3 is TGTGCCAGCAGACGACAGCCTGCAACTAATGAAAAACTGTTTTTT.

The chain is built from TRBV28 and TRBJ2-7; 8 bases fit TRBD1. Judging by the DNA end, TRBJ2-5 fits better; the J call may be wrong. CDR1 MDHEN and CDR2 SYDVKM come from the germline V gene. The CDR3 sequence is 16 residues long. CDR3 sequence (DNA): TGTGCCAGCACTGACCCAGGGGGCAGGGTGGGACAGACCCAGTACTTC. It is translated as CASTDPGGRVGQTQYF.

There are a few counts of this clonotype. The CDR3 reads CASSPGTPRGPQHF. CDR3 coding DNA: TGTGCCAGCAGCCCCGGGACCCCAAGGGGGCCCCAGCATTTT. V and J are TRBV7-9 and TRBJ1-5; D may be TRBD1 (5 bases). The CDR3 runs 14 residues. Germline loops: CDR1 SEHNR, CDR2 FQNEAQ (reference sequence). The V end lost 5 bases, the J end lost 9 bases, and 17 bases lay between the germline ends.

The chain joins TRBV11-2 to TRBJ2-4; D perhaps matches TRBD2 (5 bases). The J call may be mistaken, given a closer DNA end match to TRBJ2-7. Germline V gene sequence: CDR1 SGHAT, CDR2 FQNNGV. The CDR3 totals 14 residues. The DNA for the CDR3 is TGTGCCAGCAGCTTAGTGGCCCGGGGCTACGAGCAGTACTTC. Protein sequence: CASSLVARGYEQYF.

This clonotype was seen just once. The chain has TRBV24-1 and TRBJ2-1; 15 bases align to TRBD2. The V segment lost 3 bases and the J segment 0 bases; nucleotides outside the gene matches: 5. The germline V gene has CDR1 KGHDR and CDR2 SFDVKD. The CDR3 spans 19 residues. CDR3 loop: CATSDPGLAGGHSYNEQFF. The CDR3 nucleotides are TGTGCCACCAGTGATCCGGGACTAGCGGGAGGCCACTCCTACAATGAGCAGTTCTTC.

This chain joins TRBV27 and TRBJ2-5; either TRBD1 or TRBD2 may supply D (5 bases each). The J call may be mistaken, given a closer DNA end match to TRBJ2-7. Germline values: CDR1 MNHEY, CDR2 SMNVEV (reference sequence). The CDR3 contains 15 residues. In DNA, the CDR3 is TGTGCCAGCAGTTTAAACCGGGACCCCACCCACGAGCAGTACTTC. It translates to CASSLNRDPTHEQYF.

Concerning this clonotype: The junction does not match germline at one end; this may be a read error. The gene calls are TRBV18 and TRBJ2-5; D is uncertain. CDR1 and CDR2 (germline): KGHSH, LQKENI. The CDR3 runs to 13 residues. CDR3 nucleotide sequence: TGTGCCAGCTCACCAGCTGCACAAGAGAGCCAGTACTTC. As protein: CASSPAAQESQYF.

This chain uses TRBV14 with TRBJ2-7, with D possibly being TRBD1 or TRBD2 (6 bases each). The ends were cut back, 4 bases at V and 3 bases at J, with 19 bases in the middle. Germline CDR1 and CDR2: SGHDN and FVKESK. CDR3 length equals 16 residues. In DNA, the CDR3 is TGTGCCAGCAGCCTCCTAAGGGGGACTGACCTCTACGAGCAGTACTTC. Encoded protein: CASSLLRGTDLYEQYF.

The chain joins TRBV28 to TRBJ2-4; TRBD1 might be the D (6 bases). CDR3 length: 15 residues. V lost 5 bases and J lost 9, with 20 bases in between. Germline-derived CDR1 and CDR2 are MDHEN and SYDVKM. In DNA form, the CDR3 reads TGTGCCAGCAGTCCGCCCGGGACATTCGCCTCCATTCAGTACTTC. Protein: CASSPPGTFASIQYF.

The sample holds one count of this clonotype. The J gene is TRBJ2-7, the V gene TRBV12-3 or TRBV12-4; TRBD1 matches 8 bases. The J call may be in error: the DNA end matches TRBJ2-5 better. CDR3 length equals 14 residues. The CDR3 is CASSRQGNKETQYF. For the CDR3, the DNA is TGTGCCAGCAGCCGACAGGGGAATAAGGAGACCCAGTACTTC.